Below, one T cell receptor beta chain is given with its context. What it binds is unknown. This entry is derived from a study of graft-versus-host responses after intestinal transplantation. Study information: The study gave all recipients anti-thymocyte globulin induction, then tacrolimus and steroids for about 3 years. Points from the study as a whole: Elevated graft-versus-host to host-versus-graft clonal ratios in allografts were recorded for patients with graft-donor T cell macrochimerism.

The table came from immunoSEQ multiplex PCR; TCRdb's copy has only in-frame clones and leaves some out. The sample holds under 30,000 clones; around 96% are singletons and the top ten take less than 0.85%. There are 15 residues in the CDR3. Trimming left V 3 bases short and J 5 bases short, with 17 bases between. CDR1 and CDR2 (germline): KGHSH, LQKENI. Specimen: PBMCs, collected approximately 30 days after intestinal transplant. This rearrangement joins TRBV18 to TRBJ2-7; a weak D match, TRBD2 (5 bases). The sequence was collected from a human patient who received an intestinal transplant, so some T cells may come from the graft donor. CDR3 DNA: TGTGCCAGCTCACCGTCGGTCCTAGCCGGGAACGAGCAGTACTTC. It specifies CASSPSVLAGNEQYF.